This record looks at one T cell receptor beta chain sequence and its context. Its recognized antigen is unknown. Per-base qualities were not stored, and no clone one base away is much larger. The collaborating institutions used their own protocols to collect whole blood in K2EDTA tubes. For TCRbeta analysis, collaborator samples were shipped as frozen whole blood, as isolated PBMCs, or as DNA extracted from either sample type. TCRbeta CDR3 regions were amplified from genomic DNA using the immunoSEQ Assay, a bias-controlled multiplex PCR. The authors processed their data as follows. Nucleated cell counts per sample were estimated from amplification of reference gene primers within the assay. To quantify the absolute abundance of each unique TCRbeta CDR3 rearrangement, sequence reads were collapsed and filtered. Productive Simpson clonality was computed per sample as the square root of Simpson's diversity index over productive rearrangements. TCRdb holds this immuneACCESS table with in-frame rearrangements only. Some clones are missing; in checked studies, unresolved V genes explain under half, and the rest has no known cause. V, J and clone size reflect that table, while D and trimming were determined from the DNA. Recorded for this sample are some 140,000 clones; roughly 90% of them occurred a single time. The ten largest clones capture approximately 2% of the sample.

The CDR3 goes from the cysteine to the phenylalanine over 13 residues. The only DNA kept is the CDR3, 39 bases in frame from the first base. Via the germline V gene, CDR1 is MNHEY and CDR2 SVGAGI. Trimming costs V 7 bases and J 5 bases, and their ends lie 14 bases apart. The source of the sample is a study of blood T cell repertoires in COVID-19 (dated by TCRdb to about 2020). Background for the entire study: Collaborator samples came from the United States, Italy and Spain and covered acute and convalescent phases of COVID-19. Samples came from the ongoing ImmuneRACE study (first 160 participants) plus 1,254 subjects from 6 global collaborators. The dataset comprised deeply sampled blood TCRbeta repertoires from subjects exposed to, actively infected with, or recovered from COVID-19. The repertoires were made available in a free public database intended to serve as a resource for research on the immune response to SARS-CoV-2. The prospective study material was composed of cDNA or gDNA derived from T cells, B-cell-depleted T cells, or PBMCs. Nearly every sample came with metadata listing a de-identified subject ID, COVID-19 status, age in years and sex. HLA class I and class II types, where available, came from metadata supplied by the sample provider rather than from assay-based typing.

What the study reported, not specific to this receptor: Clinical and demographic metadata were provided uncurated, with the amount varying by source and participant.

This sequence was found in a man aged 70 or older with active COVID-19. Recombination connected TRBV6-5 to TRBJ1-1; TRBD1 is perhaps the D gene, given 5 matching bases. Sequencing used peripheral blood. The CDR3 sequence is CASKIGGETEAFF. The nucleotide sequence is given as TGTGCCAGCAAAATCGGGGGAGAAACTGAAGCTTTCTTT.